Each of the 32 T cell receptor beta chains below was sequenced from the same sample in a study of T cells in Graves' hyperthyroidism and ophthalmopathy. Regions amplified from RNA transcripts were the TCR beta CDR3 regions. A set of HTBI primers served as the primers for a first-round RT-PCR of the TCR CDR3. From the multiplex PCR reads, TCRdb called clonotypes with MiXCR, one entry per CDR3 protein. The table records under 600,000 distinct CDR3 sequences, about a sixth of them present only once. The material sequenced was blood. These receptor sequences come from a woman aged 40 to 55 with Graves' ophthalmopathy.

This clonotype was recorded many times. The chain joins TRBV5-1 to TRBJ2-1; 14 bases line up with TRBD2. The length of the CDR3 is 14 residues. Germline CDR1 is SGHRS and CDR2 is YFSETQ. With 4 bases clipped from V and 9 bases from J, the junction kept 3 bases outside the gene matches. This CDR3 is CASSVGLAGVEQFF. Here the CDR3 DNA reads TGCGCCAGCAGCGTGGGACTAGCGGGAGTTGAGCAGTTCTTC.

This clonotype has at least ten counts. The chain recombines TRBV6-1 with TRBJ2-3; D is unresolved. The germline gives CDR1 MNHNS, CDR2 SASEGT. The CDR3 length is 12 residues. Trimming shortened V by 5 bases and J by 4 bases, and 7 bases separated the two germline ends. CDR3 in DNA: TGTGCCAGCAGTAACGGAGCAGATACGCAGTATTTT. Protein sequence: CASSNGADTQYF.

The rearrangement joins TRBV5-1 to TRBJ1-2, with 9 bases aligning to TRBD1. Germline CDR1 and CDR2: SGHRS and YFSETQ. The CDR3 length is 14 residues. J was trimmed by 3 bases and V by 3 bases; bases with no gene match: 3. The CDR3 DNA reads TGCGCCAGCAGCTGGGACAGGGTCGACTATGGCTACACCTTC. Translation: CASSWDRVDYGYTF.

The table lists this clonotype with many counts. The chain employs TRBV28 and TRBJ1-3; 9 positions agree with TRBD1. Germline CDR1 MDHEN, CDR2 SYDVKM. The trim removed 4 bases at V and 4 bases at J, leaving 5 bases unmatched. This CDR3 is built from 15 residues. The DNA of the CDR3 is TGTGCCAGCAGTTCGACCGGGACAGGGGGAAACACCATATATTTT. Amino acids: CASSSTGTGGNTIYF.

This clonotype was detected ten times or more. The chain employs TRBV10-3 and TRBJ2-7, with D possibly matching TRBD1 (6 bases). The germline gives CDR1 ENHRY, CDR2 SYGVKD. The ends were cut back, 3 bases at V and 4 bases at J, with 13 bases in the middle. CDR3 length: 14 amino acids. This chain's CDR3 is CAISDQGTHYEQYF. As DNA, the CDR3 is TGTGCCATCAGTGACCAGGGGACCCATTACGAGCAGTACTTC.

This clonotype has at least ten counts. This chain joins TRBV7-9 and TRBJ1-1; D uncertain. Germline V CDR1 and CDR2: SEHNR, FQNEAQ (reference sequence). This CDR3 has 13 residues. Between the trimmed V and J ends, which lost 5 bases and 4 bases, there was a span of 11 bases. The CDR3 is CASSILSGTEAFF. The CDR3 coding sequence is TGTGCCAGCAGCATACTGAGTGGCACTGAAGCTTTCTTT. The complete variable domain, with remaining parts taken from reference TRBV7-9 and TRBJ1-1, reads DTGVSQNPRHKITKRGQNVTFRCDPISEHNRLYWYRQTLGQGPEFLTYFQNEAQLEKSRLLSDRFSAERPKGSFSTLEIQRTEQGDSAMYLCASSILSGTEAFFGQGTRLTVV.

This clonotype was seen ten or more times. The J gene is TRBJ2-7, the V gene TRBV2; TRBD1 agrees at 8 bases. The CDR3 has 13 residues. The V and J ends lost 6 bases and 7 bases, in that order; junction bases with no gene match: 8. CDR1 SNHLY and CDR2 FYNNEI come from the germline V gene. In DNA, the CDR3 is TGTGCCAGCAGCAGGACAGGGTCCGAGGAGCAGTACTTC. This gives the protein CASSRTGSEEQYF.

This clonotype has just a few counts. The rearrangement uses TRBV5-1 and TRBJ1-2; D unclear. The germline V and J ends were trimmed by 0 bases and 9 bases, with 9 bases remaining between them. CDR3 size: 12 residues. Per the germline V gene, CDR1 is SGHRS and CDR2 is YFSETQ. The CDR3 region has the DNA TGCGCCAGCAGCTTGGGGTCAGATCGCTACACCTTC. Amino acid sequence: CASSLGSDRYTF.

In its sample, this clonotype was seen many times. The chain carries TRBV2 and TRBJ2-7; no reliable D call. This CDR3 spans 13 amino acids. The ends were cut back, 2 bases at V and 6 bases at J, with 11 bases in the middle. The germline V gene has CDR1 SNHLY and CDR2 FYNNEI. The CDR3 loop is CASSEPQVGEQYF. The CDR3 DNA sequence: TGTGCCAGCAGTGAACCCCAGGTTGGCGAGCAGTACTTC. The full variable domain, completed using reference TRBV2 and TRBJ2-7, is EPEVTQTPSHQVTQMGQEVILRCVPISNHLYFYWYRQILGQKVEFLVSFYNNEISEKSEIFDDQFSVERPDGSNFTLKIRSTKLEDSAMYFCASSEPQVGEQYFGPGTRLTVT.

This clonotype was counted ten times or more. The rearrangement uses TRBV11-1 and TRBJ1-4, with 9 positions matching TRBD1. Germline CDR1 reads SGHAT; CDR2 reads FQDESV (reference sequence). V shed 3 bases and J 5 bases; nucleotides not matched to a gene: 4. This CDR3 spans 15 amino acids. CDR3 region: CASSFSTGGNEKLFF. In DNA form, the CDR3 reads TGTGCCAGCAGCTTTTCTACAGGGGGCAATGAAAAACTGTTTTTT. Using reference TRBV11-1 and TRBJ1-4 for the parts outside the CDR3, the full variable domain is EAEVAQSPRYKITEKSQAVAFWCDPISGHATLYWYRQILGQGPELLVQFQDESVVDDSQLPKDRFSAERLKGVDSTLKIQPAELGDSAMYLCASSFSTGGNEKLFFGSGTQLSVL.

This clonotype was picked up many times. The rearrangement joins TRBV2 to TRBJ2-1; no reliable D call. CDR1 and CDR2 from the germline V gene are SNHLY and FYNNEI. Deletions cut 10 bases from V and 11 bases from J, with 12 bases between. CDR3 size: 10 residues. CDR3 bases: TGTGCCATATCGATGGGCCAGCAGTTCTTC. Residues: CAISMGQQFF.

The chain couples TRBV2 to TRBJ2-7; D remains unclear. The V and J ends lost 4 bases and 3 bases respectively, with 4 bases between them. There are 11 residues in the CDR3. In germline, CDR1 is SNHLY, CDR2 FYNNEI. CDR3 loop: CASSGVYEQYF. DNA for the CDR3: TGTGCCAGCAGTGGAGTCTACGAGCAGTACTTC.

This clonotype was counted only a few times. The genes are TRBV19 and TRBJ2-5, with D perhaps TRBD1 or TRBD2 (5 bases each). Trimming removed 7 bases from V and 1 base from J, with 13 bases in between. Germline V CDR1 and CDR2: LNHDA, SQIVND (reference sequence). This CDR3 region has 14 residues. The CDR3: CASTPGRTQETQYF. DNA of the CDR3: TGTGCCAGTACCCCGGGACGGACCCAAGAGACCCAGTACTTC.

There are many counts of this clonotype. The rearrangement joins TRBV30 to TRBJ2-7, with 8 positions matching TRBD1. The ends lost 0 bases at V and 2 bases at J; junction bases unmatched: 3. Per the germline V gene, CDR1 is GTSNPN and CDR2 is SVGIG (reference sequence). CDR3 length equals 14 residues. CDR3 amino acids: CAWSVGQGTYEQYF. CDR3 DNA: TGTGCCTGGAGTGTAGGACAGGGAACCTACGAGCAGTACTTC.

This clonotype appeared many times. V and J are TRBV7-8 and TRBJ2-5, with 11 bases lining up with TRBD2. The CDR3 length is 16 residues. Germline trimming cut 2 bases from V and 0 bases from J; bases unmatched to any gene: 2. CDR1 is SGHVS, CDR2 FQNEAQ, per germline. CDR3 in DNA: TGTGCCAGCAGCTTACTAGCGGGGGGATACCAAGAGACCCAGTACTTC. The encoded protein is CASSLLAGGYQETQYF. The full variable domain, its missing parts supplied by reference TRBV7-8 and TRBJ2-5, is GAGVSQSPRYKVAKRGQDVALRCDPISGHVSLFWYQQALGQGPEFLTYFQNEAQLDKSGLPSDRFFAERPEGSVSTLKIQRTQQEDSAVYLCASSLLAGGYQETQYFGPGTRLLVL.

This clonotype turned up a few times. This chain connects TRBV7-3 to TRBJ2-1, with D unresolved. The CDR3 runs to 14 residues. V lost 5 bases and J lost 7, with 15 bases in between. CDR1 is SGHTA and CDR2 is FQGTGA in the germline V gene. The CDR3 loop is CASSLTNWENEQFF. The CDR3 DNA reads as TGTGCCAGCAGCCTCACAAACTGGGAAAATGAGCAGTTCTTC.

This clonotype was picked up many times. The chain carries TRBV20-1 and TRBJ1-1; D gene unclear. Germline loops: CDR1 DFQATT, CDR2 SNEGSKA (reference sequence). There are 14 residues in the CDR3. Between the trimmed V and J ends, which lost 1 base and 1 base, there was a span of 10 bases. The CDR3 protein is CSARGDRRNTEAFF. CDR3 bases: TGCAGTGCTAGAGGTGACCGTCGGAACACTGAAGCTTTCTTT.

The chain employs TRBV4-1 and TRBJ1-2; 10 nucleotides line up with TRBD1. The CDR3 is 17 residues long. Germline values: CDR1 MGHRA, CDR2 YSYEKL. V lost 2 bases and J lost 0; bases outside the gene matches: 6. Here the CDR3 reads CASSQRQGAEANYGYTF. The CDR3, as DNA: TGCGCCAGCAGCCAAAGACAGGGGGCTGAAGCTAACTATGGCTACACCTTC.

V is TRBV5-6 and J is TRBJ1-6; 8 bases are a match to TRBD1. CDR1 and CDR2 from the germline V gene are SGHDT and YYEEEE. V lost 5 bases and J lost 10; bases outside the gene matches: 8. The CDR3 totals 14 residues. As DNA, the CDR3 is TGTGCCAGCAGTTCCCGGGACAGGCGATCACCCCTCCACTTT. It translates to CASSSRDRRSPLHF.

V is TRBV5-4 and J is TRBJ1-6; D unresolved. This CDR3 is 16 amino acids long. CDR1 and CDR2 from the germline V gene are SGHNT and YYREEE (reference sequence). V lost 0 bases, J lost 8 bases, and 15 bases lay in between. The DNA of the CDR3 is TGTGCCAGCAGCTTGGAGATGAGAGCCCCCGATTCACCCCTCCACTTT. Protein: CASSLEMRAPDSPLHF.

This clonotype was picked up a small number of times. The chain uses TRBV14 and TRBJ2-1, with 14 positions matching TRBD2. The length of the CDR3 is 22 residues. Germline lookup yields CDR1 SGHDN and CDR2 FVKESK. V shed 4 bases, J shed 4 bases, and the junction held 21 bases outside the gene matches. CDR3 region: CASSRGTEDPGTSGRWYNEQFF. CDR3 sequence (DNA): TGTGCCAGCAGCCGCGGGACAGAAGATCCCGGGACTAGCGGGAGATGGTACAATGAGCAGTTCTTC. The full variable domain, its missing parts supplied by reference TRBV14 and TRBJ2-1, is EAGVTQFPSHSVIEKGQTVTLRCDPISGHDNLYWYRRVMGKEIKFLLHFVKESKQDESGMPNNRFLAERTGGTYSTLKVQPAELEDSGVYFCASSRGTEDPGTSGRWYNEQFFGPGTRLTVL.

This clonotype has more than one count but fewer than ten. The chain uses TRBV7-9 and TRBJ1-3; D is uncertain. V lost 5 bases and J 6 bases, leaving 14 bases between the germline ends. Germline V gene sequence: CDR1 SEHNR, CDR2 FQNEAQ (reference sequence). The CDR3 totals 14 residues. The chain's CDR3 is CASSRPERENTIYF. DNA for the CDR3: TGTGCCAGCAGCCGTCCCGAACGCGAAAACACCATATATTTT.

Note on this clonotype: An end of the junction does not agree with germline; a read error may underlie this. CDR3: CASSEALRLRGGNTIHF. The CDR3 nucleotides read TGTGCCAGCAGTGAAGCGCTTCGTCTCCGTGGAGGAAACACCATACATTTT. This chain links TRBV6-1 with TRBJ1-3; D unclear. Per the germline V gene, CDR1 is MNHNS and CDR2 is SASEGT. CDR3 length equals 17 residues.

Ten or more counts support this clonotype. V and J are TRBV20-1 and TRBJ2-5; TRBD2 aligns across 7 bases. Germline CDR1 DFQATT, CDR2 SNEGSKA (reference sequence). CDR3 length: 14 residues. Trimming removed 6 bases from V and 5 bases from J; junction bases left unmatched: 12. The CDR3 DNA follows: TGCAGTGCCCCGACTACTAGCGTTTTTGAGACCCAGTACTTC. Amino acid sequence: CSAPTTSVFETQYF.

This clonotype was seen a handful of times. CDR3 DNA sequence: TGTGCCAGCTCACCCACTAGCGGGAGGGCCTCTGGGGAGCAGTTCTTC. Translation: CASSPTSGRASGEQFF. The chain couples TRBV18 to TRBJ2-1; TRBD2 matches at 13 bases. The CDR3 consists of 16 residues. CDR1 and CDR2 (germline): KGHSH, LQKENI. The trim removed 3 bases at V and 10 bases at J, leaving 9 bases unmatched.

This clonotype was counted only a few times. The rearrangement uses TRBV20-1 and TRBJ1-3; D is undetermined. The germline V and J ends were trimmed by 0 bases and 8 bases, with 14 bases remaining between them. The CDR3 spans 14 residues. The germline gives CDR1 DFQATT, CDR2 SNEGSKA (reference sequence). CDR3 in amino acids: CSARDSDSLDTIYF. The CDR3, as DNA: TGCAGTGCTAGAGATTCGGATAGTTTGGACACCATATATTTT.

This clonotype came up many times. The chain recombines TRBV20-1 with TRBJ2-3, with 12 bases that match TRBD2. The J segment lost 2 bases and the V segment lost 1 base, leaving 13 bases of the junction unmatched. Germline lookup yields CDR1 DFQATT and CDR2 SNEGSKA (reference sequence). This CDR3 has 19 amino acids. The CDR3: CSARAGLAGGSSLTDTQYF. CDR3 bases: TGCAGTGCTAGAGCGGGTCTAGCGGGGGGGTCCTCACTCACAGATACGCAGTATTTT.

The sample holds many counts of this clonotype. The chain carries TRBV15 and TRBJ2-1, with TRBD2 as a possible D gene (5 bases). The CDR3 covers 16 residues. The germline gives CDR1 LNHNV, CDR2 YYDKDF (reference sequence). V lost 0 bases to trimming and J lost 1 base, with 10 bases between them. CDR3 nucleotide sequence: TGTGCCACCAGCAGAGATGCGGGTGGGTCCTACAATGAGCAGTTCTTC. This sequence encodes CATSRDAGGSYNEQFF.

The J gene is TRBJ2-5, the V gene TRBV11-3, with 14 bases matching TRBD2. The junction had 3 bases not matched to a gene; V was cut back by 4 bases and J by 5 bases. Germline-derived CDR1 and CDR2 are SGHNT and YENEEA. The CDR3 spans 15 residues. The CDR3: CASSWGLAGVETQYF. Written as DNA, the CDR3 is TGTGCCAGCAGCTGGGGACTAGCGGGAGTGGAGACCCAGTACTTC.

About this clonotype itself: Just one base apart from a much larger clone, this may be a read error. The rearrangement links TRBV13 to TRBJ2-7, with 8 bases fitting TRBD2. TRBJ2-1 matches the DNA end more closely, so the J call is doubtful. CDR1 and CDR2 (germline): PRHDT, FYEKMQ (reference sequence). The CDR3 runs 14 residues. CDR3 sequence reads: CASSRGRPPDEQFF. CDR3 bases: TGTGCCAGCAGCCGCGGGAGGCCCCCGGACGAGCAGTTCTTC.

This clonotype showed up many times. V and J are TRBV3-1 and TRBJ2-3; 7 bases match TRBD2. Germline V CDR1 and CDR2: LGHDT, YNNKEL (reference sequence). The CDR3 length is 15 residues. J was trimmed by 4 bases and V by 1 base; bases with no gene match: 5. CDR3 sequence (DNA): TGTGCCAGCAGCCAAGGATCGGGAGGTGCAGATACGCAGTATTTT. Translation gives CASSQGSGGADTQYF.

This clonotype has only a few counts. The chain couples TRBV25-1 to TRBJ2-2; TRBD2 matches 7 bases. CDR3 length: 16 amino acids. The V and J ends lost 3 bases and 7 bases, in that order; junction bases with no gene match: 11. Germline-derived CDR1 and CDR2 are MGHDK and SYGVNS. The CDR3 sequence is CASSDTRDYSNGELFF. The CDR3 DNA reads as TGTGCCAGCAGTGACACCCGGGACTACTCCAACGGGGAGCTGTTTTTT.